A selection of T cell receptor beta chains follows, all from one sample in a study of blood T cell repertoires in COVID-19. TCRdb's copy holds only in-frame clones and misses some; the assay was immunoSEQ multiplex PCR. Of about 200,000 clones detected, roughly 90% appear once; the ten largest clones hold about 0.54%. Sequencing used peripheral blood. These receptors originate from a man aged 50 to 59 with acute or convalescent COVID-19. Both conserved end residues are part of each CDR3. Size tells how often a clone was seen (once, few, many) or the class of an expanded clone, and some rows leave it out.

cdr3_aa,v_call,clone_size
CASRPTFGGEDYGYTF,TRBV3-1/TRBV3-2,.
CASSKDGQGPHQPQHF,TRBV21-1,.
CASSQEGEAGAPGYGYTF,TRBV4-3,.
CASSLGSGQYNSPLHF,TRBV11-2,.
CASSKRKRDRLNTEAFF,TRBV21-1,.
CASSRWRELHTGELFF,TRBV5-6,once
CASSDTPGGTYEQYF,TRBV25-1,once
CASRGGNTEAFF,TRBV5-1,.
CASSSSEREGSYNEQFF,TRBV27,once
CASSIGRELEAFF,TRBV19,.
CASSPGTFTDTQYF,TRBV7-3,once
CASSHWTGNNNSPLHF,TRBV4-1,few
CASSLFAGGYSDTDTQYF,TRBV28,.
CASSDGQGAEKLFF,TRBV19,.
CAWSPGGTDTQYF,TRBV30,.
CASSLQPGLNTGELFF,TRBV7-3,.
CASSPTDFWGYTF,TRBV28,.
CASSPSTGRFNQPQHF,TRBV18,.
CASSRTSASYEQYF,TRBV18,few
CASIGQGGTAEQFF,TRBV19,.
CASRKEAGYNEQFF,TRBV27,few
CASRDRGPGNTIYF,TRBV19,.
CASSRFGRDRGTDTQYF,TRBV19,.
CASGGQQETQYF,TRBV28,.